Below, 8 T cell receptor beta chains from the same sample are listed, as sequenced in a study of OX40 agonist ivuxolimab in advanced cancers. TCRdb's copy holds only in-frame clones and misses some; the assay was immunoSEQ multiplex PCR. The data hold fewer than 75,000 clones, with roughly nine tenths observed a single time. Sequenced here: CD4+ or CD8+ T cells sorted from blood, sampled in a trial of the OX40 agonist ivuxolimab. The receptors were gathered from an adult with an advanced solid tumor such as melanoma, head and neck, liver or kidney cancer.

The chain combines TRBV27 with TRBJ1-2; D gene ambiguous. Trimming took off 0 bases at V and 3 bases at J, with 11 bases between the two ends. CDR1 and CDR2 from the germline V gene are MNHEY and SMNVEV (reference sequence). The CDR3 spans 15 residues. CDR3 nucleotide sequence: TGTGCCAGCAGTTTATCGGTTGGCAGGCACTATGGCTACACCTTC. Translation: CASSLSVGRHYGYTF.

The V call is TRBV6-6, the J call TRBJ1-5; D may be TRBD1 (5 bases). V lost 6 bases and J 1 base, leaving 10 bases between the germline ends. This CDR3 is built from 14 residues. Germline V gives CDR1 MNHNY, CDR2 SVGAGI (reference sequence). CDR3 loop: CASSSGGSNQPQHF. Here the CDR3 DNA reads TGTGCCAGCAGCTCCGGGGGGAGCAATCAGCCCCAGCATTTT.

The gene calls are TRBV2 and TRBJ1-6; 9 bases agree with TRBD1. The CDR3 totals 13 residues. Germline CDR1 reads SNHLY; CDR2 reads FYNNEI. V was clipped by 9 bases and J by 7 bases; unmatched bases: 4. CDR3 in DNA: TGTGCCAGACAACAGGGGGCGAATTCACCCCTCCACTTT. Translated, it gives CARQQGANSPLHF.

This chain uses TRBV6-1 with TRBJ2-3, with D hard to call. This CDR3 is 13 amino acids long. Germline V gene lookup returns CDR1 MNHNS and CDR2 SASEGT. Deletions cut 4 bases from V and 0 bases from J, with 5 bases between. The CDR3 loop is CASSGVSTDTQYF. The CDR3 DNA reads as TGTGCCAGCAGTGGAGTCAGCACAGATACGCAGTATTTT.

The chain couples TRBV6-1 to TRBJ2-2, with 7 bases fitting TRBD2. Per germline, CDR1 MNHNS and CDR2 SASEGT. Trimming took 7 bases from V and 2 from J; bases not matched to a gene: 7. CDR3 size: 15 residues. This chain's CDR3 is CASTWGGVNTGELFF. The CDR3 DNA sequence: TGTGCCAGCACCTGGGGGGGGGTTAACACCGGGGAGCTGTTTTTT.

V usage is TRBV10-1 and J usage is TRBJ2-2, with D perhaps TRBD1 or TRBD2 (6 bases each). The CDR3 runs 13 residues. Trimming stripped 4 bases from V and 7 bases from J, with 10 bases between. From germline, CDR1 is WNHNN and CDR2 SYGVQD (reference sequence). CDR3 in amino acids: CASSGGANGELFF. The CDR3, as DNA: TGCGCCAGCAGTGGGGGGGCCAACGGGGAGCTGTTTTTT.

The chain links TRBV10-3 to TRBJ2-7; 8 nucleotides line up with TRBD1. Germline V CDR1 and CDR2: ENHRY, SYGVKD. J was trimmed by 4 bases and V by 0 bases; bases with no gene match: 8. The CDR3 covers 16 residues. Here the CDR3 DNA reads TGTGCCATCAGTGAGTCGACAGGGGCGCCCACTTACGAGCAGTACTTC. Its translation: CAISESTGAPTYEQYF.

The V call is TRBV6-1, the J call TRBJ2-7; tentatively, D is TRBD2 (7 bases). V lost 3 bases to trimming and J lost 8 bases, with 14 bases between them. In germline, CDR1 is MNHNS, CDR2 SASEGT. The CDR3 spans 13 residues. For the CDR3, the DNA is TGTGCCAGCAGTGAGGGGGGGCTCCCAAAGCAGTACTTC. It encodes CASSEGGLPKQYF.